The 22 T cell receptor beta chains presented below share a single source sample, sequenced in a study of shared clonotypes between healthy human individuals. Sequenced by immunoSEQ multiplex PCR; TCRdb stores in-frame clones only, minus some. The sample yields roughly 2.2 million clones, 85% to 95% seen once. Sequenced: naive CD4+ T cells from PBMCs. This sample's subset: CD45RA+ positively selected. These receptors originate from a man between 18 and 29 years old in good health. Some clones in this sample may be carry-over from other donors' samples.

The rearrangement uses TRBV19 and TRBJ2-3; no clear D gene. The ends were cut back, 4 bases at V and 2 bases at J, with 13 bases in the middle. CDR1 is LNHDA and CDR2 is SQIVND in the germline V gene (reference sequence). The CDR3 consists of 15 residues. Here the CDR3 reads CASSKRYIFTDTQYF. CDR3 nucleotides: TGTGCCAGTAGTAAAAGGTACATTTTCACAGATACGCAGTATTTT. The whole variable domain, filled in from reference TRBV19 and TRBJ2-3, reads DGGITQSPKYLFRKEGQNVTLSCEQNLNHDAMYWYRQDPGQGLRLIYYSQIVNDFQKGDIAEGYSVSREKKESFPLTVTSAQKNPTAFYLCASSKRYIFTDTQYFGPGTRLTVL.

The genes are TRBV4-1 and TRBJ2-7, with D perhaps being TRBD1 or TRBD2 (5 bases each). Germline assignment: CDR1 MGHRA and CDR2 YSYEKL. The V end was cut by 0 bases, the J end by 6 bases, with 12 bases between. The CDR3 loop spans 14 amino acids. For the CDR3, the DNA is TGCGCCAGCAGCCAAGATGAGGGGTTTCGCGAGCAGTACTTC. Translating it yields CASSQDEGFREQYF.

The V gene is TRBV7-6, the J gene TRBJ2-1, with 12 bases that match TRBD2. Trimming at V came to 4 bases and at J to 0 bases, leaving 16 bases not matched to a gene. This CDR3 comprises 21 residues. Germline V gene sequence: CDR1 SGHVS, CDR2 FNYEAQ. The CDR3 region is CASSSPARGTSGSGSYNEQFF. The DNA for the CDR3 is TGTGCCAGCAGCTCCCCAGCGCGAGGGACTAGCGGGTCTGGCTCCTACAATGAGCAGTTCTTC.

Note on this clone: The sample has other DNA sequences that encode this CDR3 too. The chain employs TRBV18 and TRBJ2-5; TRBD1 might be the D (6 bases). Germline assignment: CDR1 KGHSH and CDR2 LQKENI. Trimming removed 3 bases from V and 5 bases from J, with 10 bases in between. The CDR3 runs to 13 residues. CDR3 nucleotide sequence: TGTGCCAGCTCACCGGGACAAAAGGAGACCCAGTACTTC. It codes for CASSPGQKETQYF.

This chain connects TRBV7-2 to TRBJ2-1; D remains ambiguous. Between the trimmed V and J ends, which lost 0 bases and 10 bases, there was a span of 13 bases. The CDR3 has 14 amino acids. Germline CDR1 is SGHTA and CDR2 is FQGNSA. CDR3 nucleotide sequence: TGTGCCAGCAGCTTAGCCGTATCGGCGCGGGAGCAGTTCTTC. Its translation is CASSLAVSAREQFF.

The rearrangement links TRBV18 to TRBJ1-2, with TRBD1 identical over 7 bases. This CDR3 has 14 residues. Germline CDR1 is KGHSH and CDR2 is LQKENI. With V trimmed by 4 bases and J by 5 bases, 7 bases remained unmatched. The CDR3 coding sequence is TGTGCCAGCTCACTTACAGACAGGGCTTATGGCTACACCTTC. It encodes CASSLTDRAYGYTF.

The chain recombines TRBV28 with TRBJ2-7; D tentatively fits TRBD1 or TRBD2 (7 bases each). Germline CDR1 and CDR2: MDHEN and SYDVKM. This CDR3 has 14 residues. The germline V and J ends were trimmed by 7 bases and 6 bases, with 19 bases remaining between them. The DNA of the CDR3 is TGTGCCAGCATTTGGGGCGGCAGGGGGGGCGAGCAGTACTTC. Translating gives CASIWGGRGGEQYF. The full variable domain, its missing parts supplied by reference TRBV28 and TRBJ2-7, is DVKVTQSSRYLVKRTGEKVFLECVQDMDHENMFWYRQDPGLGLRLIYFSYDVKMKEKGDIPEGYSVSREKKERFSLILESASTNQTSMYLCASIWGGRGGEQYFGPGTRLTVT.

This clone was observed once. CDR3 in amino acids: CASSQGSAGRAGNEQFF. The CDR3 DNA is TGTGCCAGCAGCCAAGGGAGCGCCGGGAGGGCCGGGAATGAGCAGTTCTTC. V and J are TRBV4-2 and TRBJ2-1; 8 bases fit TRBD2. Trimming cost V 1 base and J 7 bases; bases outside gene matches: 12. This CDR3 has 17 residues. Germline V CDR1 and CDR2: LGHNA, YNFKEQ.

The chain links TRBV2 to TRBJ2-6, with 8 bases lining up with TRBD1. From germline, CDR1 is SNHLY and CDR2 FYNNEI. The CDR3 is 13 residues long. The V gene end was trimmed by 6 bases and the J gene end by 11 bases; junction bases not matched to a gene: 6. DNA for the CDR3: TGTGCCAGCAGCGGACAGGGTGTTCACGTCCTGACTTTC. Translated: CASSGQGVHVLTF.

This clone was detected once. The chain combines TRBV7-9 with TRBJ2-6, with 11 bases identical to TRBD1. V shed 2 bases and J 4 bases; nucleotides not matched to a gene: 4. Germline V gives CDR1 SEHNR, CDR2 FQNEAQ (reference sequence). This CDR3 has 17 amino acids. This CDR3 is CASSLPGQGEGANVLTF. Written as DNA, the CDR3 is TGTGCCAGCAGCTTACCGGGACAGGGGGAAGGGGCCAACGTCCTGACTTTC.

Regarding this clone: Other DNA variants within this sample encode the same CDR3. This rearrangement joins TRBV5-1 to TRBJ2-5; the match to TRBD1 covers 11 bases. The CDR3 runs to 14 residues. The V and J ends lost 5 bases and 5 bases, in that order; junction bases with no gene match: 5. CDR1 is SGHRS and CDR2 is YFSETQ in the germline V gene. The CDR3 DNA sequence: TGCGCCAGCAGTACCGGGACAGGGGGGGAGACCCAGTACTTC. Its translation: CASSTGTGGETQYF.

The genes are TRBV29-1 and TRBJ2-5; possibly TRBD1 for D (5 bases). V was clipped by 0 bases and J by 2 bases, with 10 bases between them. Germline lookup yields CDR1 SQVTM and CDR2 ANQGSEA. The CDR3 totals 14 residues. CDR3 nucleotide sequence: TGCAGCGTTGAAGATCCGCCAGGGCAAGAGACCCAGTACTTC. Translating gives CSVEDPPGQETQYF.

This chain joins TRBV2 and TRBJ1-2; the D gene is possibly TRBD1 (6 bases). Between the trimmed V and J ends, which lost 6 bases and 1 base, there was a span of 12 bases. Germline assignment: CDR1 SNHLY and CDR2 FYNNEI. The CDR3 sequence is 14 residues long. CDR3 DNA sequence: TGTGCCAGCAGCCGAGGACAGATTAACTATGGCTACACCTTC. This gives the protein CASSRGQINYGYTF. Full variable domain (remainder filled in from reference TRBV2 and TRBJ1-2): EPEVTQTPSHQVTQMGQEVILRCVPISNHLYFYWYRQILGQKVEFLVSFYNNEISEKSEIFDDQFSVERPDGSNFTLKIRSTKLEDSAMYFCASSRGQINYGYTFGSGTRLTVV.

V usage is TRBV20-1 and J usage is TRBJ1-1, with TRBD1 as a possible D gene (5 bases). CDR3 length equals 11 residues. CDR1 is DFQATT and CDR2 is SNEGSKA in the germline V gene (reference sequence). The CDR3, as DNA: TGCAGGGGGACTTGGAACACTGAAGCTTTCTTT. This codes for CRGTWNTEAFF.

This rearrangement joins TRBV27 to TRBJ2-5, with D tentatively TRBD1 (5 bases). This CDR3 spans 14 amino acids. Germline V gene lookup returns CDR1 MNHEY and CDR2 SMNVEV (reference sequence). The germline V and J ends were trimmed by 2 bases and 7 bases, with 14 bases remaining between them. This CDR3 reads CASSLLGAGMTQYF. In DNA, the CDR3 is TGTGCCAGCAGTTTACTAGGGGCAGGAATGACCCAGTACTTC.

This clone was counted a single time. J is TRBJ2-7 and V is TRBV4-2; no firm D call. CDR3 size: 12 residues. Germline CDR1 LGHNA, CDR2 YNFKEQ. Trimming took 0 bases from V and 5 from J, leaving 5 bases between them. CDR3 region: CASSQEGNEQYF. The CDR3 DNA follows: TGTGCCAGCAGCCAAGAGGGAAACGAGCAGTACTTC.

The chain is built from TRBV5-1 and TRBJ2-3; 9 nucleotides agree with TRBD2. The CDR3 is 15 residues long. Germline CDR1 is SGHRS and CDR2 is YFSETQ. V trimming: 4 bases; J trimming: 4 bases; junction bases outside the gene matches: 7. DNA of the CDR3: TGCGCCAGCAGCCCACGCGGGAGGGCCGCAGATACGCAGTATTTT. Translating it yields CASSPRGRAADTQYF.

V gene TRBV10-3 combines with J gene TRBJ2-1; 14 bases fit TRBD2. The trim removed 5 bases at V and 9 bases at J, leaving 9 bases unmatched. The germline gives CDR1 ENHRY, CDR2 SYGVKD. The CDR3 is 16 residues long. The CDR3 DNA reads TGTGCCATCAGTCTCGGACTAGCGGGAGGCCTGCCTGAGCAGTTCTTC. It codes for CAISLGLAGGLPEQFF.

The chain joins TRBV30 to TRBJ2-1, with 9 bases lining up with TRBD2. Germline trimming cut 1 base from V and 2 bases from J; bases unmatched to any gene: 3. Germline V gene data show CDR1 as GTSNPN and CDR2 as SVGIG (reference sequence). The CDR3 is 15 residues long. The CDR3 DNA follows: TGTGCCTGGAGTGGACTAGCGGAAGCCTACAATGAGCAGTTCTTC. As protein: CAWSGLAEAYNEQFF.

V and J are TRBV19 and TRBJ2-3; 9 bases line up with TRBD1. The V and J ends lost 5 bases and 1 base, in that order; junction bases with no gene match: 7. From germline, CDR1 is LNHDA and CDR2 SQIVND (reference sequence). The CDR3 totals 16 residues. Here the CDR3 DNA reads TGTGCCAGTAGTGCCGCGACAGGGGGGGGCACAGATACGCAGTATTTT. Translation: CASSAATGGGTDTQYF.

The rearrangement joins TRBV30 to TRBJ2-5; D may be TRBD2 (5 bases). The CDR3 covers 16 residues. V shed 0 bases and J shed 5 bases, with 19 bases lying between them. In germline, CDR1 is GTSNPN, CDR2 SVGIG (reference sequence). The CDR3, as DNA: TGTGCCTGGAGTGTTAAGTGGGCTAGCCTTCGGGAGACCCAGTACTTC. Translation: CAWSVKWASLRETQYF.

The count of this clone is one. The V and J genes are TRBV19 and TRBJ2-5, with 7 bases identical to TRBD1. Germline V gives CDR1 LNHDA, CDR2 SQIVND (reference sequence). The J segment lost 5 bases and the V segment lost 5 bases, leaving 11 bases of the junction unmatched. This CDR3 has 15 residues. The CDR3 spells CASSRRQGRSETQYF. Here the CDR3 DNA reads TGTGCCAGTAGTCGGCGACAGGGACGGAGCGAGACCCAGTACTTC.